One and the same sample provided the 30 T cell receptor beta chains below, sequenced in a study of T and B cells in COVID-19 patients (dated by TCRdb to between 2020 and 2021). Data came from an Illumina MiSeq. Multiplex PCR with BIOMED2 TRB-A/B primer pools was used to amplify TRB rearrangements. Starting from the raw public reads, TCRdb applied fastp trimming at Q25, assembled clones with MiXCR and retained in-frame beta chains. Entries are consolidated by CDR3 protein sequence, retaining the most common genes and DNA. This sample has 6,000 or so distinct CDR3 sequences in its table, and roughly 27% of those were observed once. The leading ten clones occupy roughly two fifths of the sample. Genomic DNA extracted from blood, in amounts of about 220-500 ng, served as the starting material for amplifying TRB repertoires. Sequenced sample: blood. These receptors were taken from a human donor with active COVID-19. The donor label of this sample is uncertain.

This clonotype was detected a few times. The chain has TRBV12-3 or TRBV12-4 and TRBJ1-5; TRBD1 matches at 7 bases. Losses at the gene ends were 5 bases for V and 3 bases for J; bases not matched to a gene: 7. CDR3 size: 15 residues. The DNA for the CDR3 is TGTGCCAGCAGTCCCCCCGACAGGGTCAATCAGCCCCAGCATTTT. It encodes CASSPPDRVNQPQHF.

This clonotype was counted a few times. The V gene is TRBV12-3 or TRBV12-4, the J gene TRBJ2-1; 8 bases are shared with TRBD1. The CDR3 is made up of 15 amino acids. V trimming: 8 bases; J trimming: 5 bases; junction bases outside the gene matches: 11. The CDR3 DNA is TGTGCCAGCTACTCAGGGGGCATGGGTGACAATGAGCAGTTCTTC. This encodes CASYSGGMGDNEQFF.

A note on this clonotype: A read error may be the cause here, since a much bigger clone is one base away. This rearrangement joins TRBV11-1 to TRBJ1-1; D remains ambiguous. The CDR3 totals 14 residues. Germline CDR1 SGHAT, CDR2 FQDESV (reference sequence). CDR3 sequence: CASSRRQQNTKAFF. CDR3 bases: TGTGCCAGCAGCCGGCGCCAGCAGAACACTAAAGCTTTCTTT.

The chain employs TRBV27 and TRBJ2-3; a possible D gene is TRBD1 (7 bases). The CDR3 consists of 16 residues. V was cut by 2 bases and J by 4 bases, with 16 bases left in between. CDR1 and CDR2 from the germline V gene are MNHEY and SMNVEV (reference sequence). The DNA of the CDR3 is TGTGCCAGCAGTTTAGATGGCGGGACAGTATCAGATACGCAGTATTTT. Translation gives CASSLDGGTVSDTQYF.

The V call is TRBV7-9, the J call TRBJ2-2; D call uncertain. This CDR3 is 14 amino acids long. Germline V CDR1 and CDR2: SEHNR, FQNEAQ (reference sequence). V was trimmed by 1 base and J by 4 bases, leaving 7 bases between them. As DNA, the CDR3 is TGTGCCAGCAGCTTAGAAGGGTTCACCGGGGAGCTGTTTTTT. This sequence encodes CASSLEGFTGELFF.

This clonotype turned up a few times. This chain uses TRBV18 with TRBJ1-4; D call uncertain. Trimming pared 5 bases from V and 1 base from J, leaving 11 bases between. The CDR3 is made up of 15 amino acids. In germline, CDR1 is KGHSH, CDR2 LQKENI. As DNA, the CDR3 is TGTGCCAGCTCATCGGACGTTGTAACTAATGAAAAACTGTTTTTT. This gives the protein CASSSDVVTNEKLFF.

DNA for the CDR3: TGTGCCAGTAACCCCGAAACAGGGGCAGTATTCGGGCAGTACTTC. As protein: CASNPETGAVFGQYF. V usage is TRBV19 and J usage is TRBJ2-7; 7 bases align to TRBD1. Looked up from germline, CDR1 is LNHDA and CDR2 is SQIVND (reference sequence). This CDR3 contains 15 residues. Losses at the gene ends were 7 bases for V and 9 bases for J; bases not matched to a gene: 18. Full variable domain (outside the CDR3, taken from reference TRBV19 and TRBJ2-7): DGGITQSPKYLFRKEGQNVTLSCEQNLNHDAMYWYRQDPGQGLRLIYYSQIVNDFQKGDIAEGYSVSREKKESFPLTVTSAQKNPTAFYLCASNPETGAVFGQYFGPGTRLTVT.

This clonotype was seen a few times. The chain couples TRBV19 to TRBJ1-2; D remains unclear. V lost 6 bases to trimming and J lost 13 bases, with 9 bases between them. The germline V gene has CDR1 LNHDA and CDR2 SQIVND (reference sequence). The CDR3 has 9 amino acids. The DNA for the CDR3 is TGTGCCAGTAGCGATGGCGGCACCTTC. Translating gives CASSDGGTF.

Only a few counts were recorded for this clonotype. The chain employs TRBV27 and TRBJ2-2; 9 bases match TRBD1. There are 14 residues in the CDR3. CDR1 and CDR2 from the germline V gene are MNHEY and SMNVEV (reference sequence). V shed 4 bases, J shed 4 bases, and the junction held 1 base outside the gene matches. CDR3 DNA sequence: TGTGCCAGCAGTTCGGGACAGGGCACCGGGGAGCTGTTTTTT. Its protein product is CASSSGQGTGELFF.

The chain couples TRBV6-5 to TRBJ2-3; the match to TRBD1 covers 7 bases. V was clipped by 6 bases and J by 1 base; unmatched bases: 4. Germline V lookup: CDR1 MNHEY, CDR2 SVGAGI. CDR3 length: 14 amino acids. The CDR3 DNA reads TGTGCCAGCAGACCTACAGGGGGCACAGATACGCAGTATTTT. Translating it yields CASRPTGGTDTQYF.

This clonotype is judged medium-sized. This chain connects TRBV12-3 or TRBV12-4 to TRBJ2-2; possible D gene TRBD2, 5 bases. V was trimmed by 5 bases and J by 5 bases, leaving 15 bases between them. The CDR3 covers 15 residues. The CDR3 protein is CASSRTGSNTGELFF. For the CDR3, the DNA is TGTGCCAGCAGTCGAACGGGATCAAATACCGGGGAGCTGTTTTTT.

The chain is built from TRBV7-9 and TRBJ2-7; the D call may be TRBD1 or TRBD2 (7 bases each). Germline CDR1 and CDR2: SEHNR and FQNEAQ (reference sequence). The CDR3 consists of 17 residues. The V and J ends lost 2 bases and 1 base respectively, with 18 bases between them. This chain's CDR3 is CASSLTRGGGQSYEQYF. The CDR3, as DNA: TGTGCCAGCAGCTTAACAAGAGGCGGGGGACAGTCCTACGAGCAGTACTTC.

The genes are TRBV27 and TRBJ1-3; 9 bases are a match to TRBD1. Per germline, CDR1 MNHEY and CDR2 SMNVEV (reference sequence). With V trimmed by 3 bases and J by 4 bases, 28 bases remained unmatched. CDR3 length equals 23 residues. This chain's CDR3 is CASSFPLSDRGKLPVRSGNTIYF. CDR3 in DNA: TGTGCCAGCAGTTTCCCCCTCTCGGACAGGGGCAAATTACCCGTTAGGAGCGGAAACACCATATATTTT.

The chain recombines TRBV29-1 with TRBJ1-2, with TRBD1 matching 11 bases. Trimming removed 4 bases from V and 3 bases from J; junction bases left unmatched: 4. The CDR3 extends over 14 amino acids. Germline loops: CDR1 SQVTM, CDR2 ANQGSEA. This chain's CDR3 is CSVAPGQGDYGYTF. CDR3 bases: TGCAGCGTTGCACCGGGACAGGGGGACTATGGCTACACCTTC.

Sample share makes this clonotype medium-sized. V gene TRBV5-6 combines with J gene TRBJ1-5; 7 bases match TRBD1. Germline V lookup: CDR1 SGHDT, CDR2 YYEEEE. The V segment lost 2 bases and the J segment 0 bases; nucleotides outside the gene matches: 2. The CDR3 is made up of 15 amino acids. The CDR3 sequence is CASSFTGDSNQPQHF. In nucleotides, the CDR3 is TGTGCCAGCAGCTTTACAGGGGATAGCAATCAGCCCCAGCATTTT.

This clonotype qualifies as medium-sized. The chain links TRBV27 to TRBJ2-1, with 9 bases matching TRBD1. Losses at the gene ends were 8 bases for V and 3 bases for J; bases not matched to a gene: 5. Germline lookup yields CDR1 MNHEY and CDR2 SMNVEV (reference sequence). The CDR3 covers 14 residues. CDR3 protein: CASYRDRDYNEQFF. CDR3 sequence (DNA): TGTGCCAGCTACCGGGACAGGGACTACAATGAGCAGTTCTTC.

This clonotype is labeled medium-sized. The chain uses TRBV6-5 and TRBJ1-6; a possible D gene is TRBD1 (5 bases). CDR3 length: 14 residues. V gave up 2 bases and J gave up 7 bases, with 9 bases separating them. Per the germline V gene, CDR1 is MNHEY and CDR2 is SVGAGI. The CDR3 loop is CASSYGTENSPLHF. DNA for the CDR3: TGTGCCAGCAGTTACGGGACGGAAAATTCACCCCTCCACTTT.

The chain recombines TRBV6-5 with TRBJ2-2; 7 bases fit TRBD1. CDR3 length: 14 amino acids. Germline V lookup: CDR1 MNHEY, CDR2 SVGAGI. After removal of 8 bases from V and 4 bases from J, the junction contained 7 bases not matched to a gene. The CDR3 DNA reads TGTGCCAGCCCAGACAGGGCAAGCACCGGGGAGCTGTTTTTT. Its protein product is CASPDRASTGELFF.

This clonotype showed up just a few times. This chain links TRBV7-6 with TRBJ1-5; D remains unclear. With 1 base removed from V and 2 bases from J, the gap between germline ends came to 9 bases. Germline CDR1 is SGHVS and CDR2 is FNYEAQ. The CDR3 sequence is 15 residues long. CDR3 in amino acids: CASSLDGVGNQPQHF. CDR3 DNA sequence: TGTGCCAGCAGCTTAGATGGGGTCGGCAATCAGCCCCAGCATTTT.

In this sample, this clonotype is medium-sized. This chain links TRBV29-1 with TRBJ1-2; 8 nucleotides agree with TRBD1. Germline V gives CDR1 SQVTM, CDR2 ANQGSEA. V lost 5 bases to trimming and J lost 7 bases; unmatched junction nucleotides: 9. This CDR3 comprises 13 residues. CDR3 bases: TGCAGCGTTCCCCTTCAGGGGGCGGGTGGCTACACCTTC. This gives the protein CSVPLQGAGGYTF.

Sample share makes this clonotype medium-sized. The chain recombines TRBV19 with TRBJ2-1; TRBD2 matches 8 bases. This CDR3 region has 14 residues. Germline V gene data show CDR1 as LNHDA and CDR2 as SQIVND (reference sequence). The DNA for the CDR3 is TGTGCTACAAAAGCGGGAGTTTCCTACAATGAGCAGTTCTTC. This encodes CATKAGVSYNEQFF.

V and J are TRBV5-1 and TRBJ2-1, with 7 positions matching TRBD1. The germline CDR1 and CDR2 sequences are SGHRS and YFSETQ. This CDR3 comprises 16 residues. The trim removed 4 bases at V and 5 bases at J, leaving 12 bases unmatched. CDR3: CASSLHRGRSDNEQFF. CDR3 nucleotide sequence: TGCGCCAGCAGCCTCCACAGGGGCAGATCTGACAATGAGCAGTTCTTC.

V usage is TRBV11-3 and J usage is TRBJ2-1; 10 bases are a match to TRBD1. Trimming cost V 9 bases and J 8 bases; bases outside gene matches: 10. The CDR3 loop spans 14 amino acids. Per the germline V gene, CDR1 is SGHNT and CDR2 is YENEEA. Here the CDR3 reads CASTPGQGIDEQFF. The CDR3 bases are TGTGCCAGTACACCGGGACAGGGGATCGATGAGCAGTTCTTC.

The V gene is TRBV5-1, the J gene TRBJ1-1, with D unclear. The germline V and J ends were trimmed by 3 bases and 1 base, with 22 bases remaining between them. The CDR3 loop spans 18 amino acids. The germline CDR1 and CDR2 sequences are SGHRS and YFSETQ. The CDR3: CASSSRKVDNIGNTEAFF. CDR3 DNA: TGCGCCAGCAGCTCACGGAAGGTGGATAACATCGGGAACACTGAAGCTTTCTTT.

This clonotype is classed as medium-sized. The chain joins TRBV6-5 to TRBJ1-2; D gene unclear. The germline V gene has CDR1 MNHEY and CDR2 SVGAGI. The CDR3 spans 14 residues. The V and J ends lost 0 bases and 4 bases respectively, with 9 bases between them. The CDR3 nucleotides are TGTGCCAGCAGTTACTCTGGCAGAACCTATGGCTACACCTTC. Translating it yields CASSYSGRTYGYTF.

The rearrangement joins TRBV11-1 to TRBJ2-7; D gene unclear. In germline, CDR1 is SGHAT, CDR2 FQDESV (reference sequence). There are 13 residues in the CDR3. CDR3 amino acids: CVSSPRSVSEQYF. The CDR3 DNA follows: TGTGTTAGCAGCCCACGCAGTGTCTCCGAGCAGTACTTC. The full variable domain, with the rest looked up from reference TRBV11-1 and TRBJ2-7, is EAEVAQSPRYKITEKSQAVAFWCDPISGHATLYWYRQILGQGPELLVQFQDESVVDDSQLPKDRFSAERLKGVDSTLKIQPAELGDSAMYLCVSSPRSVSEQYFGPGTRLTVT.

The V and J genes are TRBV6-5 and TRBJ2-7; D is unclear. CDR1 is MNHEY, CDR2 SVGAGI, per germline. The germline V and J ends were trimmed by 6 bases and 2 bases, with 14 bases remaining between them. CDR3 length: 14 amino acids. CDR3 sequence (DNA): TGTGCCAGCAGAGGTGGCGCAGCGACCTACGAGCAGTACTTC. Translation: CASRGGAATYEQYF.

By sample fraction, this clonotype is medium-sized. V usage is TRBV6-2 or TRBV6-3 and J usage is TRBJ2-3; no firm D call. The V end lost 4 bases, the J end lost 5 bases, and 4 bases lay between the germline ends. CDR1 and CDR2 (germline): MNHEY, SVGEGT. This CDR3 is 11 amino acids long. The CDR3 region has the DNA TGTGCCAGCAGTTGGGGAGATACGCAGTATTTT. This codes for CASSWGDTQYF.

V is TRBV19 and J is TRBJ2-3, with D uncertain. V lost 5 bases to trimming and J lost 2 bases, with 14 bases between them. Germline assignment: CDR1 LNHDA and CDR2 SQIVND (reference sequence). This CDR3 comprises 15 residues. CDR3 in amino acids: CASSSRGSFTDTQYF. The CDR3 DNA reads as TGTGCCAGTAGTTCCCGAGGCTCCTTCACAGATACGCAGTATTTT.

This clonotype has just a few counts. The chain combines TRBV10-3 with TRBJ1-6; D remains ambiguous. Germline values: CDR1 ENHRY, CDR2 SYGVKD. V was pared by 5 bases and J by 14 bases, with 13 bases between. The length of the CDR3 is 12 residues. The CDR3 region is CAISSDVVTLHF. For the CDR3, the DNA is TGTGCCATCAGTTCGGACGTGGTCACCCTCCACTTT.